This TCR beta chain is from a study of T-cell memory formation after mild COVID-19. The study, taken as a whole, reports: Second-wave clones with a day 37 peak had unconfirmed SARS-CoV-2 specificity. Whereas later expanders leaned CD4+, clones contracting day 15 to 85 showed a balanced CD4/CD8 makeup.

MiXCR, run by TCRdb on the 5' RACE reads, gives a single entry per CDR3 protein. The sample records 50,000 to 60,000 distinct CDR3 sequences, about 30% being singletons. V trimming: 4 bases; J trimming: 2 bases; junction bases outside the gene matches: 2. The CDR3 consists of 12 residues. CDR1 is DFQATT and CDR2 is SNEGSKA in the germline V gene (reference sequence). This clonotype has just a few counts. The antigen remains undetermined. The sequenced sample was PBMCs or a T cell subset sorted from them (not recorded which). This clonotype originated in a man aged 18 to 30 who had mild COVID-19 (a few samples of this study predate the infection). Cell type and time point are not known. The rearrangement links TRBV20-1 to TRBJ2-7; 7 nucleotides agree with TRBD1. For the CDR3, the DNA is TGCAGTGCTACAGGGACAGCCTACGAGCAGTACTTC. Protein product: CSATGTAYEQYF.